Listed here is a single T cell receptor (beta chain). Participant-reported clinical history was the basis for cohort assignment. The source of the sample is a study of blood T cell repertoires in COVID-19. Study details: Donors in the United States, Italy and Spain gave samples during acute or convalescent COVID-19. Sample material is recorded as cDNA or gDNA derived from T cells, B-cell-depleted T cells, or PBMCs.

The CDR3 is 16 amino acids. Trimming removed 2 bases from V and 6 bases from J; junction bases left unmatched: 7. CDR1 and CDR2 from the germline V gene are MGHRA and YSYEKL. Authors' analysis steps: Reference gene primers were amplified, and this amplification served to estimate nucleated cell counts. Here immunoSEQ multiplex PCR was the method, and the copy in TCRdb shows in-frame clones only, minus some. V and J calls and clone size are given by that table; D and trimming were obtained from the DNA. Counted here are approximately 250,000 clones, approximately 90% occurring once; the ten biggest clones make up over 4%.

The sequence was obtained from a woman in her 30s with acute COVID-19. The sample comprised PBMCs or T cells enriched from blood (not recorded which). V is TRBV4-1 and J is TRBJ2-1; 10 bases fit TRBD2. Written as DNA, the CDR3 is TGCGCCAGCAGCCAACCCGGGGTAGCGGGAGGCAATGAGCAGTTCTTC. Amino acid sequence: CASSQPGVAGGNEQFF.